This TCR beta chain was found in a study of radiation and T cells in renal cell carcinoma. In the study overall: Nephrectomy followed 15 Gy stereotactic body radiation by 4 weeks. Findings and limits, study-wide: Top tumor clonotypes rose in blood 2 weeks post-radiation, then contracted. No pretreatment tumor biopsies were available for baseline clonotypes.

Using immunoSEQ multiplex PCR, the repertoire was profiled, and TCRdb retains in-frame clones only, with some absent. The sample lists 45,000 to 55,000 clones, about 80% seen once, with about 30% in the top ten. Time point of the sample: blood 2 weeks post-SBRT. Sample treatment: 15 Gy SBRT to primary tumor, nephrectomy 4 weeks later. A note on this clone: Its matching antigen is unknown.

This CDR3 has 17 residues. Germline CDR1 reads ENHRY; CDR2 reads SYGVKD. Unmatched junction bases numbered 7, after V lost 4 bases and J lost 0 bases. The V call is TRBV10-3, the J call TRBJ2-1, with 9 bases fitting TRBD2. This TCR came from a woman between 65 and 79 years old with renal cell carcinoma. The sample here was blood, taken from a patient whose treatment included radiotherapy and nephrectomy. As DNA, the CDR3 is TGTGCCATCAGTGCTCGTGAGACTAGCGGCTCCTACAATGAGCAGTTCTTC. Its translation is CAISARETSGSYNEQFF.